These 21 T cell receptor beta chains originate from one sample sequenced in a study of T cell responses to AZD1222 COVID-19 vaccine. Produced via immunoSEQ multiplex PCR; TCRdb's table is partial and in-frame only. The sample lists fewer than 120,000 clones; 94% were seen once. This specimen was peripheral blood, taken 28 days after the second AZD1222 dose. The receptors derive from an adult who received the AZD1222 COVID-19 vaccine.

The chain uses TRBV4-1 and TRBJ1-2; 8 bases match TRBD1. V shed 4 bases and J 7 bases; nucleotides not matched to a gene: 17. Germline V CDR1 and CDR2: MGHRA, YSYEKL. The CDR3 totals 17 residues. This CDR3 is CASSPKMGGTGGSGYTF. The CDR3, as DNA: TGCGCCAGCAGCCCCAAGATGGGGGGAACAGGGGGGAGTGGCTACACCTTC.

The rearrangement links TRBV24-1 to TRBJ2-1; D remains ambiguous. The CDR3 is 12 residues long. CDR1 is KGHDR, CDR2 SFDVKD, per germline. Between the trimmed V and J ends, which lost 3 bases and 9 bases, there was a span of 8 bases. The CDR3 loop reads CATSDPQSEQFF. For the CDR3, the DNA is TGTGCCACCAGTGATCCTCAGTCTGAGCAGTTCTTC.

Written as DNA, the CDR3 is TGTGCCAGCGGTCTGAGTGGCGGGGATACGCAGTATTTT. Protein: CASGLSGGDTQYF. The J gene is TRBJ2-3, the V gene TRBV7-7; weak D call: TRBD2 (5 bases). Germline loops: CDR1 SSHAT, CDR2 FNYEAQ (reference sequence). Deletions cut 8 bases from V and 6 bases from J, with 15 bases between. The CDR3 sequence is 13 residues long.

The chain is built from TRBV5-6 and TRBJ1-1; 11 bases align to TRBD1. The V segment lost 0 bases and the J segment 6 bases; nucleotides outside the gene matches: 4. CDR3 length: 15 residues. In germline, CDR1 is SGHDT, CDR2 YYEEEE. The CDR3 region is CASSLGGQGDPEAFF. CDR3 DNA: TGTGCCAGCAGCTTGGGGGGACAGGGGGACCCTGAAGCTTTCTTT.

The chain couples TRBV10-3 to TRBJ2-3; the match to TRBD2 covers 13 bases. V dropped 9 bases and J dropped 2; count of bases not matched to a gene: 11. This CDR3 comprises 17 residues. CDR1 and CDR2 from the germline V gene are ENHRY and SYGVKD. The CDR3 DNA is TGTGCCATTACCGGGACTAGCGGGGAATCCCCCACAGATACGCAGTATTTT. Its translation is CAITGTSGESPTDTQYF.

V gene TRBV27 combines with J gene TRBJ1-2; D unresolved. This CDR3 has 14 residues. Trimming took off 5 bases at V and 4 bases at J, with 14 bases between the two ends. The V gene's germline CDR1 is MNHEY and CDR2 SMNVEV (reference sequence). The CDR3 sequence: CASSLNTRVYGYTF. CDR3 nucleotide sequence: TGTGCCAGCAGTCTTAACACAAGGGTCTATGGCTACACCTTC.

The CDR3 nucleotides are TGTGCCAGCAGAAAGACAGGGAAAAATCATGGCTACACCTTC. It is translated as CASRKTGKNHGYTF. The chain carries TRBV6-5 and TRBJ1-2; 7 bases match TRBD1. The CDR3 spans 14 residues. V lost 6 bases and J lost 6; bases outside the gene matches: 10. Germline V gene sequence: CDR1 MNHEY, CDR2 SVGAGI.

The chain recombines TRBV18 with TRBJ1-2; no definite D call. This CDR3 has 15 amino acids. V dropped 1 base and J dropped 2 bases, with 11 bases sitting between them. CDR1 is KGHSH, CDR2 LQKENI, per germline. CDR3 nucleotides: TGTGCCAGCTCACCACTCCCGACGGAGAACTATGGCTACACCTTC. Translation gives CASSPLPTENYGYTF.

The chain uses TRBV5-5 and TRBJ2-1; D is possibly TRBD1 or TRBD2 (5 bases each). The V and J ends lost 0 bases and 6 bases respectively, with 13 bases between them. Germline V gene lookup returns CDR1 SGHKS and CDR2 YYEKEE (reference sequence). The length of the CDR3 is 15 residues. Written as DNA, the CDR3 is TGTGCCAGCAGCTTGGTCGGAAGTGGGGGCAATGAGCAGTTCTTC. This sequence encodes CASSLVGSGGNEQFF.

This clone was seen a single time. This chain uses TRBV5-4 with TRBJ1-5; D uncertain. Germline CDR1 is SGHNT and CDR2 is YYREEE (reference sequence). The CDR3 runs to 14 residues. Trimming removed 0 bases from V and 5 bases from J, with 9 bases in between. CDR3 sequence (DNA): TGTGCCAGCAGCTTGGTCGGAGAGGATCAGCCCCAGCATTTT. It is translated as CASSLVGEDQPQHF.

The genes are TRBV4-1 and TRBJ2-2; D is ambiguous. The CDR3 has 15 amino acids. From germline, CDR1 is MGHRA and CDR2 YSYEKL. The V end lost 3 bases, the J end lost 7 bases, and 15 bases lay between the germline ends. CDR3 DNA: TGCGCCAGCAGCCAGGATGATGGGGTTGGCGGGGAGCTGTTTTTT. It translates to CASSQDDGVGGELFF.

V usage is TRBV7-9 and J usage is TRBJ2-5; 10 bases fit TRBD1. CDR1 and CDR2 (germline): SEHNR, FQNEAQ (reference sequence). The V segment lost 4 bases and the J segment 4 bases; nucleotides outside the gene matches: 9. CDR3 length: 16 amino acids. In nucleotides, the CDR3 is TGTGCCAGCAGCTCACCTGGGACAGGGGCCGGAGAGACCCAGTACTTC. Amino acids: CASSSPGTGAGETQYF.

This rearrangement joins TRBV13 to TRBJ2-1, with D possibly TRBD1 on 5 matching bases. V lost 6 bases to trimming and J lost 8 bases, with 8 bases between them. The CDR3 runs 11 residues. Per the germline V gene, CDR1 is PRHDT and CDR2 is FYEKMQ (reference sequence). This CDR3 is CASRVQDEQFF. DNA of the CDR3: TGTGCCAGCAGAGTACAGGATGAGCAGTTCTTC. The variable domain in full, with the rest retrieved from reference TRBV13 and TRBJ2-1, is AAGVIQSPRHLIKEKRETATLKCYPIPRHDTVYWYQQGPGQDPQFLISFYEKMQSDKGSIPDRFSAQQFSDYHSELNMSSLELGDSALYFCASRVQDEQFFGPGTRLTVL.

The chain carries TRBV19 and TRBJ1-1; D perhaps matches TRBD1 (6 bases). In germline, CDR1 is LNHDA, CDR2 SQIVND (reference sequence). Trimming stripped 6 bases from V and 6 bases from J, with 17 bases between. CDR3 length: 14 amino acids. CDR3 DNA sequence: TGTGCCAGTAGACTGACAGGAAGAAGCGCTGAAGCTTTCTTT. Protein: CASRLTGRSAEAFF.

This rearrangement joins TRBV30 to TRBJ2-5; D gene unclear. Germline V gives CDR1 GTSNPN, CDR2 SVGIG (reference sequence). V lost 0 bases to trimming and J lost 2 bases, with 7 bases between them. The CDR3 has 13 amino acids. This CDR3 reads CAWSVGVQETQYF. CDR3 bases: TGTGCCTGGAGTGTTGGTGTACAAGAGACCCAGTACTTC.

The rearrangement links TRBV7-9 to TRBJ2-3; TRBD2 matches at 9 bases. The V segment lost 1 base and the J segment 8 bases; nucleotides outside the gene matches: 10. Germline loops: CDR1 SEHNR, CDR2 FQNEAQ (reference sequence). The CDR3 is 16 amino acids. CDR3 amino acids: CASSLVVAGARGTQYF. The CDR3 DNA reads as TGTGCCAGCAGCTTAGTGGTAGCGGGGGCTAGGGGTACGCAGTATTTT.

The CDR3 DNA sequence: TGTGCCAGCAGCCCACGTAAAGGACAGGGGGCGATTGGCTACACCTTC. It yields the protein CASSPRKGQGAIGYTF. The J gene is TRBJ1-2, the V gene TRBV14; 11 bases match TRBD1. Per germline, CDR1 SGHDN and CDR2 FVKESK. The CDR3 is 16 amino acids. The V segment lost 4 bases and the J segment 7 bases; nucleotides outside the gene matches: 11.

In DNA form, the CDR3 reads TGTGCCAGTAGTATAGGACAGGGGACGAACACTGAAGCTTTCTTT. Its translation is CASSIGQGTNTEAFF. This rearrangement joins TRBV19 to TRBJ1-1, with 8 positions matching TRBD1. The CDR3 is 15 residues long. V trimming: 1 base; J trimming: 1 base; junction bases outside the gene matches: 2. In germline, CDR1 is LNHDA, CDR2 SQIVND (reference sequence).

The chain combines TRBV19 with TRBJ1-1; a weak D match, TRBD1 (6 bases). CDR3 length equals 13 residues. V gave up 4 bases and J gave up 6 bases, with 12 bases separating them. CDR1 and CDR2 (germline): LNHDA, SQIVND (reference sequence). In nucleotides, the CDR3 is TGTGCCAGTAGTAGGGGGCTAAACTCTGAAGCTTTCTTT. Translation: CASSRGLNSEAFF.

The J gene is TRBJ1-1, the V gene TRBV3-1 (or the pseudogene TRBV3-2); D gene uncertain. CDR1 LGHDT and CDR2 YNNKEL come from the germline V gene (reference sequence). The CDR3 sequence is 11 residues long. V dropped 6 bases and J dropped 5 bases, with 7 bases sitting between them. The CDR3 coding sequence is TGTGCCAGCAGAGACGAAACTGAAGCTTTCTTT. Translated, it gives CASRDETEAFF.

The chain links TRBV5-5 to TRBJ1-1; no definite D call. This CDR3 comprises 14 residues. Germline loops: CDR1 SGHKS, CDR2 YYEKEE (reference sequence). The V end lost 0 bases, the J end lost 3 bases, and 9 bases lay between the germline ends. The CDR3 DNA reads TGTGCCAGCAGCTTGGCTGGGCTGGACACTGAAGCTTTCTTT. Amino acid sequence: CASSLAGLDTEAFF.